The sequence of this TCR beta chain was determined in a study of blood T cell repertoires in COVID-19. As for the study in general: PBMCs, B-cell-depleted T cells, or T cells were the source of the cDNA or gDNA that made up the material.

Produced via immunoSEQ multiplex PCR; TCRdb's table is partial and in-frame only. The sample carries 25,000 to 35,000 clones, roughly 90% recorded once. The CDR3 length is 13 residues. V was pared by 7 bases and J by 5 bases, with 6 bases of the junction left unmatched. Sequenced input: peripheral blood. V and J are TRBV12-3 or TRBV12-4 and TRBJ2-7, with 9 bases fitting TRBD1. This receptor was taken from a human donor with active COVID-19. The donor label of this sample is uncertain. The CDR3 reads CASTGQGSHEQYF. CDR3 bases: TGTGCCAGCACAGGACAGGGGTCCCACGAGCAGTACTTC.